The 26 T cell receptor beta chains below come from one sample, sequenced in a study of OX40 agonist ivuxolimab in advanced cancers. Profiling relied on immunoSEQ multiplex PCR, and the TCRdb table lists in-frame clones only, not all of them. The table shows approximately 44,000 clones, with 80% occurring only once. This sample comprised CD4+ or CD8+ T cells sorted from blood, obtained in a trial of the OX40 agonist ivuxolimab. The receptors derive from an adult with an advanced solid tumor such as melanoma, head and neck, liver or kidney cancer.

In its sample, this clone was seen a few times. The chain employs TRBV9 and TRBJ1-2; no definite D call. CDR1 is SGDLS and CDR2 is YYNGEE in the germline V gene. V was trimmed by 7 bases and J by 1 base, leaving 11 bases between them. The CDR3 has 13 amino acids. As DNA, the CDR3 is TGTGCCAGCGCCCCGGGATTTAACTATGGCTACACCTTC. Encoded protein: CASAPGFNYGYTF.

The chain is built from TRBV2 and TRBJ2-7, with TRBD2 matching 13 bases. Germline V gives CDR1 SNHLY, CDR2 FYNNEI. The ends lost 6 bases at V and 2 bases at J; junction bases unmatched: 10. The CDR3 totals 17 residues. The CDR3 DNA reads TGTGCCAGCAGGCACGGACTAGCGGGAGACATTACCTACGAGCAGTACTTC. Residues: CASRHGLAGDITYEQYF.

This clone was detected only once. This chain connects TRBV2 to TRBJ1-4; D possibly corresponds to TRBD1 (5 bases). The V and J ends lost 6 bases and 3 bases respectively, with 11 bases between them. The germline CDR1 and CDR2 sequences are SNHLY and FYNNEI. The CDR3 is 14 amino acids. The CDR3 region is CASRLDRSNEKLFF. For the CDR3, the DNA is TGTGCCAGCAGACTAGACAGATCTAATGAAAAACTGTTTTTT.

This clone has just a few counts. The gene calls are TRBV28 and TRBJ1-5; possibly TRBD1 for D (5 bases). Germline CDR1 MDHEN, CDR2 SYDVKM. This CDR3 contains 14 residues. V lost 1 base and J lost 7, with 11 bases in between. The CDR3 loop is CASSLLSGRQPQHF. The CDR3 DNA sequence: TGTGCCAGCAGTTTATTGTCGGGGCGCCAGCCCCAGCATTTT.

The chain recombines TRBV7-6 with TRBJ2-3; possibly TRBD1 for D (5 bases). V was pared by 3 bases and J by 0 bases, with 13 bases between. In germline, CDR1 is SGHVS, CDR2 FNYEAQ. The CDR3 runs 16 residues. CDR3 amino acids: CASSFQDTASTDTQYF. CDR3 DNA sequence: TGTGCCAGCAGCTTTCAGGACACGGCAAGCACAGATACGCAGTATTTT.

The chain employs TRBV6-5 and TRBJ1-5; D gene unclear. The length of the CDR3 is 13 residues. From germline, CDR1 is MNHEY and CDR2 SVGAGI. V lost 6 bases to trimming and J lost 1 base, with 7 bases between them. CDR3 in amino acids: CASRPISNQPQHF. Written as DNA, the CDR3 is TGTGCCAGCAGACCCATAAGCAATCAGCCCCAGCATTTT.

With respect to this clone: Compared with germline, one end of the junction differs, possibly owing to a read error. The chain links TRBV29-1 to TRBJ1-1; D is possibly TRBD1 (6 bases). This CDR3 region has 16 residues. Germline loops: CDR1 SQVTM, CDR2 ANQGSEA. The CDR3 is CSVVGGIREVKTEAFF. The CDR3 DNA is TGCAGCGTTGTAGGGGGGATTAGGGAAGTGAAGACTGAAGCTTTCTTT.

The chain uses TRBV9 and TRBJ2-1, with TRBD2 matching 8 bases. The CDR3 has 17 residues. Germline V gene lookup returns CDR1 SGDLS and CDR2 YYNGEE. The J segment lost 4 bases and the V segment lost 5 bases, leaving 14 bases of the junction unmatched. CDR3 nucleotide sequence: TGTGCCAGCAGTGATAATCCGCTAGCGGGCCGTTACAATGAGCAGTTCTTC. Amino acids: CASSDNPLAGRYNEQFF.

The rearrangement uses TRBV7-9 and TRBJ1-3; 9 bases are shared with TRBD1. V gave up 3 bases and J gave up 0 bases; unmatched junction bases: 3. This CDR3 region has 16 residues. Germline lookup yields CDR1 SEHNR and CDR2 FQNEAQ (reference sequence). The CDR3 region has the DNA TGTGCCAGCAGCTTGGGACAGGGCCTCTCTGGAAACACCATATATTTT. Its translation is CASSLGQGLSGNTIYF.

The chain combines TRBV7-9 with TRBJ2-7, with D maybe TRBD1 (6 bases). Between the trimmed V and J ends, which lost 6 bases and 4 bases, there was a span of 10 bases. The V gene's germline CDR1 is SEHNR and CDR2 FQNEAQ (reference sequence). There are 12 residues in the CDR3. CDR3 DNA sequence: TGTGCCAGCAGGGGGCAGGGGTACGAGCAGTACTTC. Residues: CASRGQGYEQYF.

The chain recombines TRBV5-1 with TRBJ1-1; TRBD1 might be the D (6 bases). CDR1 is SGHRS and CDR2 is YFSETQ in the germline V gene. The length of the CDR3 is 13 residues. V lost 0 bases, J lost 7 bases, and 10 bases lay in between. The CDR3: CASSLAGQIEAFF. CDR3 coding DNA: TGCGCCAGCAGCTTGGCCGGACAGATTGAAGCTTTCTTT.

The chain uses TRBV6-1 and TRBJ1-3; D gene ambiguous. The CDR3 loop spans 13 amino acids. V gave up 2 bases and J gave up 4 bases, with 6 bases separating them. In germline, CDR1 is MNHNS, CDR2 SASEGT. The DNA for the CDR3 is TGTGCCAGCAGTGAAAGGAGAGGAAACACCATATATTTT. Translated: CASSERRGNTIYF.

This clone appeared a few times. This chain uses TRBV7-3 with TRBJ1-1; D possibly corresponds to TRBD1 (6 bases). This CDR3 spans 14 amino acids. The germline V gene has CDR1 SGHTA and CDR2 FQGTGA. Deletions cut 2 bases from V and 4 bases from J, with 11 bases between. The CDR3 DNA follows: TGTGCCAGCAGCTTAGGACAGTCAATCACTGAAGCTTTCTTT. As protein: CASSLGQSITEAFF.

V gene TRBV28 combines with J gene TRBJ2-7, with 7 bases identical to TRBD1. CDR3 length: 15 amino acids. J was trimmed by 5 bases and V by 6 bases; bases with no gene match: 13. The V gene's germline CDR1 is MDHEN and CDR2 SYDVKM. In DNA, the CDR3 is TGTGCCAGCAGCCCGAGTCTGACAGGGACGAACGAGCAGTACTTC. Translated: CASSPSLTGTNEQYF. The full variable domain, with the rest looked up from reference TRBV28 and TRBJ2-7, is DVKVTQSSRYLVKRTGEKVFLECVQDMDHENMFWYRQDPGLGLRLIYFSYDVKMKEKGDIPEGYSVSREKKERFSLILESASTNQTSMYLCASSPSLTGTNEQYFGPGTRLTVT.

V usage is TRBV29-1 and J usage is TRBJ2-2; D remains unclear. The CDR3 runs 11 residues. The ends were cut back, 4 bases at V and 3 bases at J, with 3 bases in the middle. Germline V gene data show CDR1 as SQVTM and CDR2 as ANQGSEA. CDR3 protein: CSVGYTGELFF. CDR3 bases: TGCAGCGTTGGATACACCGGGGAGCTGTTTTTT.

This chain joins TRBV19 and TRBJ1-1; D is ambiguous. V was trimmed by 5 bases and J by 4 bases, leaving 14 bases between them. Germline V gives CDR1 LNHDA, CDR2 SQIVND (reference sequence). This CDR3 is built from 14 residues. CDR3 sequence: CASSPPQSRTEAFF. The CDR3 coding sequence is TGTGCCAGTAGTCCCCCACAGTCTCGCACTGAAGCTTTCTTT.

The rearrangement links TRBV2 to TRBJ2-1, with D perhaps TRBD1 or TRBD2 (5 bases each). The germline gives CDR1 SNHLY, CDR2 FYNNEI. V was clipped by 4 bases and J by 9 bases, with 13 bases between them. CDR3 length equals 13 residues. CDR3 in amino acids: CASSGQGGGEQFF. The CDR3 DNA sequence: TGTGCCAGCAGTGGGCAGGGTGGGGGTGAGCAGTTCTTC.

J is TRBJ2-1 and V is TRBV11-2; D ambiguous. V was trimmed by 3 bases and J by 9 bases, leaving 12 bases between them. The CDR3 totals 13 residues. Per the germline V gene, CDR1 is SGHAT and CDR2 is FQNNGV. The CDR3 nucleotides read TGTGCCAGCAGCTTGATTTGGAGAGGTGAGCAGTTCTTC. As protein: CASSLIWRGEQFF.

This chain joins TRBV7-5 and TRBJ2-5; the table's D call, TRBD2, was not checked against the DNA. TRBV7-5 is a listed pseudogene. This CDR3 is built from 14 residues. CDR3 loop: CARRRTPRGKTQYF. The DNA of the CDR3 is TGTGCCAGAAGGCGGACCCCTCGGGGTAAGACCCAGTACTTC.

This clone was detected once. The rearrangement uses TRBV2 and TRBJ1-4; no firm D call. The V gene's germline CDR1 is SNHLY and CDR2 FYNNEI. This CDR3 comprises 12 residues. The V end lost 8 bases, the J end lost 4 bases, and 8 bases lay between the germline ends. The CDR3 loop reads CASRAVNEKLFF. CDR3 DNA: TGTGCCAGCCGTGCAGTTAATGAAAAACTGTTTTTT.

The V gene is TRBV5-1, the J gene TRBJ2-2, with TRBD1 matching 9 bases. V lost 4 bases, J lost 7 bases, and 8 bases stayed unmatched. The CDR3 length is 15 residues. The germline V gene encodes CDR1 SGHRS and CDR2 YFSETQ. In nucleotides, the CDR3 is TGCGCCAGCAGCGCCGGGACAGGGTCCGGCGGGGAGCTGTTTTTT. Translation gives CASSAGTGSGGELFF.

The rearrangement joins TRBV19 to TRBJ2-3; D is possibly TRBD1 or TRBD2 (5 bases each). The CDR3 runs to 14 residues. Trimming left V 6 bases short and J 2 bases short, with 12 bases between. Germline CDR1 is LNHDA and CDR2 is SQIVND (reference sequence). CDR3 sequence reads: CASSPQGVTDTQYF. CDR3 sequence (DNA): TGTGCCAGTAGCCCCCAGGGAGTCACAGATACGCAGTATTTT.

The chain has TRBV19 and TRBJ1-5; no reliable D call. CDR1 is LNHDA, CDR2 SQIVND, per germline (reference sequence). V lost 3 bases, J lost 6 bases, and 18 bases lay in between. The CDR3 length is 16 residues. CDR3 bases: TGTGCCAGTAGTATGCTTCCCGGGCTCCGCGGTCAGCCCCAGCATTTT. Protein sequence: CASSMLPGLRGQPQHF.

This rearrangement joins TRBV6-6 to TRBJ2-1; 8 bases align to TRBD2. With 6 bases clipped from V and 9 bases from J, the junction kept 16 bases outside the gene matches. The CDR3 extends over 16 amino acids. The germline V gene has CDR1 MNHNY and CDR2 SVGAGI (reference sequence). The CDR3 loop is CASSETGGLLRGEQFF. In DNA form, the CDR3 reads TGTGCCAGCAGCGAGACGGGAGGGTTGTTGCGGGGTGAGCAGTTCTTC.

The chain recombines TRBV18 with TRBJ1-5; 8 positions match TRBD1. The V segment lost 4 bases and the J segment 4 bases; nucleotides outside the gene matches: 6. The CDR3 is 15 residues long. Germline V gene lookup returns CDR1 KGHSH and CDR2 LQKENI. In DNA form, the CDR3 reads TGTGCCAGCTCACGGGGACAGGCCTTAAATCAGCCCCAGCATTTT. Translating it yields CASSRGQALNQPQHF.

The chain combines TRBV10-2 with TRBJ1-2, with D perhaps TRBD1 (6 bases). The V end was cut by 3 bases, the J end by 2 bases, with 16 bases between. This CDR3 region has 16 residues. Germline V gene sequence: CDR1 WSHSY, CDR2 SAAADI. The CDR3 coding sequence is TGCGCCAGCAGTGACCAGCCTCCTGGACAGAACTATGGCTACACCTTC. The encoded protein is CASSDQPPGQNYGYTF.